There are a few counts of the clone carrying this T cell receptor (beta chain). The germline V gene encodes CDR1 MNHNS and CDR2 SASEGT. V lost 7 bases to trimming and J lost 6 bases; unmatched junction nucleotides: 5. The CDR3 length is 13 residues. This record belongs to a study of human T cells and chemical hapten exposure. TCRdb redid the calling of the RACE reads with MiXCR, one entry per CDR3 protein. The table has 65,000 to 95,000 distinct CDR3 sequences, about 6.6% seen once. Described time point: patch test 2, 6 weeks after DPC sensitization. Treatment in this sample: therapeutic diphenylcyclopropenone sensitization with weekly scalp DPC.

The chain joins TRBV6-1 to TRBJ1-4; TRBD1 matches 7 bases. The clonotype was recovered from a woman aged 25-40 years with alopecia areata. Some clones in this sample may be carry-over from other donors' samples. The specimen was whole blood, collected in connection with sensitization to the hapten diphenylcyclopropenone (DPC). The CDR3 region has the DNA TGTGCCAGCACTAATGGACAGGATGAAAAACTGTTTTTT. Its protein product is CASTNGQDEKLFF.